A selection of T cell receptor beta chains follows, all from one sample in a study of CD8+ T cells in alopecia areata. Produced via immunoSEQ multiplex PCR; TCRdb's table is partial and in-frame only. The table records 150,000 to 200,000 clones, roughly 66% of them present only once. The input for sequencing was CD8+ T cells sorted from blood, taken at week 0. These receptor sequences come from a human donor with alopecia areata. CDR3s include the opening cysteine and the closing phenylalanine or tryptophan. A D gene is named only where the DNA matches it firmly. A clone size is listed for some rows: how often the clone was seen (once, few, many), or a class if it is expanded.

V gene	D gene	clone size	CDR3 length	J gene	CDR3 protein	CDR3 DNA
TRBV6-5	NA	once	13	TRBJ1-5	CASSDYQGQPQHF	TGTGCCAGCAGTGACTACCAGGGACAGCCCCAGCATTTT
TRBV2	NA	NA	14	TRBJ2-7	CASKLPGARYEQYF	TGTGCCAGCAAGCTCCCGGGCGCACGCTACGAGCAGTACTTC
TRBV6-5	TRBD1	once	14	TRBJ1-2	CASSLGQGNYGYTF	TGTGCCAGCAGTTTGGGACAGGGGAACTATGGCTACACCTTC
TRBV2	NA	NA	15	TRBJ2-2	CASTGLGVFAGELFF	TGTGCCAGCACGGGTTTGGGGGTGTTTGCCGGGGAGCTGTTTTTT
TRBV5-8	TRBD1	once	11	TRBJ1-1	CASSLGQGEGF	TGTGCCAGCAGCTTGGGACAGGGGGAAGGTTTT
TRBV29-1	TRBD1	few	13	TRBJ2-7	CSVRTGETYEQYF	TGCAGCGTTCGAACAGGGGAGACCTACGAGCAGTACTTC
TRBV7-2	TRBD2	NA	16	TRBJ2-7	CASSLRRGGSDYEQYF	TGTGCCAGCAGCTTGAGGCGGGGGGGATCAGACTACGAGCAGTACTTC
TRBV7-9	NA	NA	15	TRBJ2-1	CASSLSETANNEQFF	TGTGCCAGCAGCTTATCGGAGACAGCAAACAATGAGCAGTTCTTC
TRBV29-1	NA	NA	14	TRBJ2-3	CSVEDPPGADTQYF	TGCAGCGTTGAAGATCCTCCGGGCGCAGATACGCAGTATTTT
TRBV29-1	NA	NA	13	TRBJ2-5	CSVEQRSEETQYF	TGCAGCGTTGAGCAGCGGTCAGAAGAGACCCAGTACTTC
TRBV25-1	TRBD2	NA	16	TRBJ2-1	CASARNSLAGYNEQFF	TGTGCCAGCGCCCGGAATTCGCTAGCGGGGTACAATGAGCAGTTCTTC
TRBV9	NA	NA	13	TRBJ1-5	CASSVGENQPQHF	TGTGCCAGCAGCGTAGGGGAAAATCAGCCCCAGCATTTT
TRBV27	NA	NA	15	TRBJ2-1	CASSWRGTRLNEQFF	TGTGCCAGCAGTTGGAGGGGGACCCGGCTTAATGAGCAGTTCTTC
TRBV2	TRBD1	NA	15	TRBJ1-6	CASRTNRGLNSPLHF	TGTGCCAGCAGAACTAACAGGGGGTTGAATTCACCCCTCCACTTT
TRBV2	NA	NA	16	TRBJ1-4	CASSPNPGIGGEKLFF	TGTGCCAGCAGTCCCAATCCAGGGATAGGCGGCGAAAAACTGTTTTTT
TRBV27	NA	NA	11	TRBJ2-3	CAIGSVGTQYF	TGTGCCATCGGCTCGGTGGGTACGCAGTATTTT
TRBV4-1	NA	NA	14	TRBJ1-1	CASSQGTARTEAFF	TGCGCCAGCAGCCAAGGCACAGCGAGGACTGAAGCTTTCTTT
TRBV7-9	TRBD1	NA	12	TRBJ1-2	CASIQGVEGYTF	TGTGCCAGCATCCAGGGGGTGGAGGGCTACACCTTC
TRBV9	NA	NA	14	TRBJ1-1	CASSVGRGNTEAFF	TGTGCCAGCAGCGTGGGCAGGGGGAACACTGAAGCTTTCTTT
TRBV7-9	TRBD1	few	12	TRBJ2-7	CASSTGGYEQYF	TGTGCCAGCAGCACAGGGGGGTACGAGCAGTACTTC
TRBV4-1	NA	NA	15	TRBJ1-5	CASSQTVVSNQPQHF	TGCGCCAGCAGCCAAACCGTAGTTAGCAATCAGCCCCAGCATTTT
TRBV18	NA	few	21	TRBJ2-6	CASSPLGRDWILNSGANVLTF	TGTGCCAGCTCACCACTAGGCAGGGATTGGATTCTCAACTCTGGGGCCAACGTCCTGACTTTC
TRBV6-5	NA	NA	11	TRBJ2-2	CASSTSGELFF	TGTGCCAGCAGTACGTCCGGGGAGCTGTTTTTT
TRBV4-1	TRBD1	NA	15	TRBJ2-7	CASSQTGGESYEQYF	TGCGCCAGCAGCCAGACAGGGGGCGAGAGCTACGAGCAGTACTTC
TRBV5-1	NA	NA	14	TRBJ1-2	CASSLSGGSGGYTF	TGCGCCAGCAGCTTGTCTGGAGGCTCGGGAGGCTACACCTTC
TRBV6-5	NA	NA	14	TRBJ1-2	CASSYGAWEGGYTF	TGTGCCAGCAGTTATGGAGCCTGGGAGGGTGGCTACACCTTC
TRBV20-1	NA	NA	11	TRBJ2-1	CSARWGNEQFF	TGCAGTGCTAGGTGGGGGAATGAGCAGTTCTTC
TRBV7-9	NA	once	14	TRBJ1-2	CASSSQATRYGYTF	TGTGCCAGCAGCTCCCAGGCAACGCGATATGGCTACACCTTC
TRBV30	NA	NA	12	TRBJ2-5	CAGGTLQETQYF	TGTGCCGGCGGGACACTCCAAGAGACCCAGTACTTC
TRBV29-1	NA	NA	11	TRBJ2-3	CSVDEADTQYF	TGCAGCGTTGACGAGGCAGATACGCAGTATTTT
TRBV9	NA	NA	15	TRBJ2-1	CASSAFVSDYSEQFF	TGTGCCAGCAGCGCGTTTGTCTCAGATTACAGTGAGCAGTTCTTC
TRBV5-6	NA	few	15	TRBJ1-2	CASSLGRQTLGGYTF	TGTGCCAGCAGCTTGGGACGCCAAACTTTGGGAGGCTACACCTTC
TRBV29-1	NA	NA	11	TRBJ2-7	CSGGTDYEQYF	TGCAGCGGGGGGACCGACTACGAGCAGTACTTC
TRBV5-1	NA	NA	14	TRBJ1-2	CASSLRRDGHGYTF	TGCGCCAGCAGCTTGCGCCGGGACGGCCATGGCTACACCTTC
TRBV5-1	NA	NA	13	TRBJ1-4	CASSLVAAEKLFF	TGCGCCAGCAGCTTGGTGGCCGCCGAAAAACTGTTTTTT
TRBV13	NA	NA	15	TRBJ1-2	CASRSADGYNYGYTF	TGTGCCAGCAGATCCGCGGACGGTTATAACTATGGCTACACCTTC
TRBV7-9	NA	NA	14	TRBJ2-7	CASSLVGQNYEQYF	TGTGCCAGCAGCTTAGTCGGACAGAACTACGAGCAGTACTTC
TRBV29-1	TRBD1	NA	12	TRBJ1-5	CSVVTGNQPQHF	TGCAGCGTAGTGACAGGGAATCAGCCCCAGCATTTT
TRBV2	NA	NA	10	TRBJ1-2	CASRAYGYTF	TGTGCCAGCAGGGCCTATGGCTACACCTTC
TRBV13	TRBD1	NA	14	TRBJ1-2	CASGPGQGNYGYTF	TGTGCCAGCGGACCGGGACAGGGGAACTATGGCTACACCTTC
TRBV6-5	NA	NA	14	TRBJ1-2	CASSYGQGTDGYTF	TGTGCCAGCAGTTACGGGCAGGGGACGGATGGCTACACCTTC
TRBV30	NA	NA	12	TRBJ1-2	CAWSRTDYGYTF	TGTGCCTGGAGCAGGACAGACTATGGCTACACCTTC
TRBV6-5	NA	few	13	TRBJ2-6	CASSTAGANVLTF	TGTGCCAGCAGCACAGCTGGGGCCAACGTCCTGACTTTC
TRBV30	TRBD2	NA	13	TRBJ2-3	CAWTPGGSDTQYF	TGTGCCTGGACTCCGGGAGGGTCAGATACGCAGTATTTT
TRBV29-1	NA	few	13	TRBJ1-2	CSVLPGFGYGYTF	TGCAGCGTCCTCCCGGGGTTTGGGTATGGCTACACCTTC
TRBV30	NA	NA	13	TRBJ2-3	CAWLPDSTDTQYF	TGTGCCTGGCTGCCGGACAGCACAGATACGCAGTATTTT
TRBV2	TRBD1	NA	18	TRBJ2-5	CASSEPYLTGGEGKTQYF	TGTGCCAGCAGTGAACCCTACCTGACAGGGGGCGAGGGAAAGACCCAGTACTTC
TRBV5-6	NA	NA	18	TRBJ2-6	CASSGAQGGLHGANVLTF	TGTGCCAGCAGCGGGGCGCAGGGTGGCTTGCATGGGGCCAACGTCCTGACTTTC